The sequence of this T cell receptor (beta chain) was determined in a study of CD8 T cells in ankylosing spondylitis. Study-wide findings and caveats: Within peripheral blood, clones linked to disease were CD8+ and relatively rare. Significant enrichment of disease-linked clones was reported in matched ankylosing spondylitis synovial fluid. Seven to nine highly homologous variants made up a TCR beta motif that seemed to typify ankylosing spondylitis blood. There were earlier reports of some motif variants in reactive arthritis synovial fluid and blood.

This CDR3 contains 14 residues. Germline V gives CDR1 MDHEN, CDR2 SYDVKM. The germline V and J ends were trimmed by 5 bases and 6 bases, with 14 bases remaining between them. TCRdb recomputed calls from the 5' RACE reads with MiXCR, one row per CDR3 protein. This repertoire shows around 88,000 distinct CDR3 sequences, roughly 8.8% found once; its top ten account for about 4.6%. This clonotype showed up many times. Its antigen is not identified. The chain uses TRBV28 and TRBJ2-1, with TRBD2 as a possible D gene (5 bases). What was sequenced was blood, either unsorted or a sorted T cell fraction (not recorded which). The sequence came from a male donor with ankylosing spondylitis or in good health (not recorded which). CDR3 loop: CASSQRAVANEQFF. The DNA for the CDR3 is TGTGCCAGCAGTCAGAGGGCCGTCGCCAATGAGCAGTTCTTC.